Listed below are T cell receptor beta chains from one sample, sequenced in a study of primary melanoma T cells and metastatic recurrence. Repertoires were generated with immunoSEQ multiplex PCR, while TCRdb's copy carries only in-frame clones and drops some. This table has approximately 2,500 clones, 71% appearing once. The specimen sequenced was melanoma tumor tissue. Receptors originate from a human donor with melanoma. CDR3s include the opening cysteine and the closing phenylalanine or tryptophan. Each record gives: clone size, J gene, V gene, D gene, CDR3 DNA, CDR3 protein. A D gene is named only where the DNA matches it firmly. Clone sizes are given selectively: once, few, many, or a class where the clone is expanded.

abundance: few; j_gene: TRBJ2-5; v_gene: TRBV6-8; d_gene: .; CDR3nt: TGTGCCACCTCACGAACGGAGAAGTCCCAGTACTTC; CDR3aa: CATSRTEKSQYF
abundance: .; j_gene: TRBJ2-1; v_gene: TRBV19; d_gene: TRBD2; CDR3nt: TGTGCCAGTAGTGGCGGGGGGCGGTTCTACAATGAGCAGTTCTTC; CDR3aa: CASSGGGRFYNEQFF
abundance: once; j_gene: TRBJ2-1; v_gene: TRBV11-3; d_gene: TRBD2; CDR3nt: TGTGCCAGCAGCAAGACTAGCGGGGGGGCTTACAATGAGCAGTTCTTC; CDR3aa: CASSKTSGGAYNEQFF
abundance: once; j_gene: TRBJ1-5; v_gene: TRBV6-8; d_gene: .; CDR3nt: TGTGCCAGCAGTGATCCAGTTCGGCAGCCCCAGCATTTT; CDR3aa: CASSDPVRQPQHF
abundance: .; j_gene: TRBJ2-7; v_gene: TRBV19; d_gene: TRBD1; CDR3nt: TGTGCCAGTAGTATAGGCGGGACAGGGACCCACGAGCAGTACTTC; CDR3aa: CASSIGGTGTHEQYF
abundance: .; j_gene: TRBJ1-2; v_gene: TRBV18; d_gene: .; CDR3nt: TGTGCCAGCTCACCACCCGGGGGGAACTATGGCTACACCTTC; CDR3aa: CASSPPGGNYGYTF
abundance: .; j_gene: TRBJ1-2; v_gene: TRBV11-3; d_gene: TRBD1; CDR3nt: TGTGCCAGCAGCTCGACAACAGGGGGCGAAAGGGGTTACTATTATGGCTACACCTTC; CDR3aa: CASSSTTGGERGYYYGYTF
abundance: few; j_gene: TRBJ1-1; v_gene: TRBV6-8; d_gene: .; CDR3nt: TGTGCCAGCAGCCCTCGGACAGCTGAAGCTTTCTTT; CDR3aa: CASSPRTAEAFF
abundance: .; j_gene: TRBJ2-7; v_gene: TRBV9; d_gene: .; CDR3nt: TGTGCCAGCAGCCGGGACTCCTACGAGCAGTACTTC; CDR3aa: CASSRDSYEQYF
abundance: few; j_gene: TRBJ1-1; v_gene: TRBV6-8; d_gene: .; CDR3nt: TGTGCCAGCAGAGATACAGGGCTGGACACTGAAGCTTTCTTT; CDR3aa: CASRDTGLDTEAFF
abundance: .; j_gene: TRBJ1-2; v_gene: TRBV12-5; d_gene: .; CDR3nt: TGTGCCAGCACCGACCGAGACTATGGCTACACCTTC; CDR3aa: CASTDRDYGYTF
abundance: few; j_gene: TRBJ1-2; v_gene: TRBV6-8; d_gene: .; CDR3nt: TGTGCCATCGAGGAAGGTTCCAACTATGGCTACACCTTC; CDR3aa: CAIEEGSNYGYTF
abundance: .; j_gene: TRBJ2-1; v_gene: TRBV19; d_gene: TRBD2; CDR3nt: TGTGCCAGTAGTAACGGGGGGACCTACAATGAGCAGTTCTTC; CDR3aa: CASSNGGTYNEQFF
abundance: .; j_gene: TRBJ2-2; v_gene: TRBV7-7; d_gene: .; CDR3nt: TGTGCCAGCAGCTTCCACTCATTCGAGACGAACACCGGGGAGCTGTTTTTT; CDR3aa: CASSFHSFETNTGELFF
abundance: .; j_gene: TRBJ2-7; v_gene: TRBV6-8; d_gene: TRBD2; CDR3nt: TGTGCCAGCAGTACCCTACCCGGGACTAGCCGTGCCTACGAGCAGTACTTC; CDR3aa: CASSTLPGTSRAYEQYF
abundance: once; j_gene: TRBJ2-6; v_gene: TRBV18; d_gene: .; CDR3nt: TGTGCCAGCTCACCGGGGTACTGGGGGGCCAACGTCCTGACTTTC; CDR3aa: CASSPGYWGANVLTF
abundance: .; j_gene: TRBJ2-4; v_gene: TRBV1; d_gene: .; CDR3nt: TGCGCCAGCAGCCTCAGGGGAGCCAAAAACATTCAGTACTTC; CDR3aa: CASSLRGAKNIQYF
abundance: .; j_gene: TRBJ1-4; v_gene: TRBV11-3; d_gene: .; CDR3nt: TGTGCCAGCAGCTTGGTAGGAGCAACTAATGAAAAACTGTTTTTT; CDR3aa: CASSLVGATNEKLFF